This TCR beta chain was sequenced in a study of T cells expressing NK-cell markers. TCRdb processed the 5' RACE reads again and assigns one entry to each CDR3 protein, with no DNA. The specimen's table records 550,000 or so distinct CDR3 sequences. CDR1 is MGHRA and CDR2 is YSYEKL in the germline V gene. The CDR3 has 11 residues. This chain connects TRBV4-1 to TRBJ2-3. Sequenced: blood T cells: a sorted CD56 or NKG2C T cell subset, CD4+ or CD8+ T cells, or bulk PBMC T cells (not recorded which). The receptor was isolated from a young man in good health. The CDR3: CASYHWDTQYF.